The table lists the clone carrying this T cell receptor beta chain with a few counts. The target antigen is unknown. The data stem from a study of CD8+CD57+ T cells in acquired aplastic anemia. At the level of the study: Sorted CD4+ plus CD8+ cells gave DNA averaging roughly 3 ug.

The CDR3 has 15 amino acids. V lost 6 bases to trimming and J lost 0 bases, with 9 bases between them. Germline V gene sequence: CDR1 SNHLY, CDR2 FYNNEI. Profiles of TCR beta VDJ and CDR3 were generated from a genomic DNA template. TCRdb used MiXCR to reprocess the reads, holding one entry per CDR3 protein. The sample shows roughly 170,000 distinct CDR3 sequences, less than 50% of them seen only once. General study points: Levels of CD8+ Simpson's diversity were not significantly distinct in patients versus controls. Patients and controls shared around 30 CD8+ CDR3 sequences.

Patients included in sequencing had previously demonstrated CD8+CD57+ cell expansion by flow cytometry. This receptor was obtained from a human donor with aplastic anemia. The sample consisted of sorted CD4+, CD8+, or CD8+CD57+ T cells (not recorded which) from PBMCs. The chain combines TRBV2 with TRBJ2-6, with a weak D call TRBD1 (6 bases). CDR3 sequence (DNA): TGTGCCAGCAGCCCGACAGGCTCTGGGGCCAACGTCCTGACTTTC. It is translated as CASSPTGSGANVLTF.